This paragraph covers one T cell receptor (beta chain) sequence. Its antigen is currently not known. No base qualities exist here, and no much larger clone lies one base off it. V sheds 4 bases and J sheds 4 bases, leaving 7 bases between their ends. From the cysteine through the phenylalanine, the CDR3 covers 12 amino acids. Only the CDR3 DNA stays, 36 bases, in frame from base 1. CDR1 is given as SGHDN and CDR2 as FVKESK, both from the germline V gene. The trial excluded patients who had a history of autoimmune disease or were on systemic immunosuppression. In every dose cohort, peripheral blood was drawn for TCR sequencing at baseline, cycle 4 day 1, and cycle 7 day 1. The samples were drawn from a first-in-human, open-label, multicenter phase I dose-escalation trial of ivuxolimab. Adults with locally advanced or metastatic melanoma, renal cell, hepatocellular, or head and neck squamous cell carcinoma were enrolled in the trial. CD4+ and CD8+ T cells were sorted separately from peripheral blood before TCR sequencing.

Genomic DNA was isolated from the sorted cells so that the TCRbeta CDR3 region could be sequenced. The immunoSEQ Assay was used to sequence the TCRbeta CDR3 regions. Held by TCRdb, this immuneACCESS table contains in-frame sequences only and omits some clones. Under half of the omission traces to an unresolved V gene where checked; the cause of the rest is unknown. This sample gives under 15,000 clones in total; about four fifths of them show up just once. The top ten clonotypes cover roughly a fifth of the sample. These data are taken from a study of OX40 agonist ivuxolimab in advanced cancers. At the level of the whole study: Ivuxolimab, which targeted the costimulatory receptor OX40 (CD134), was an agonistic, fully human IgG2 monoclonal antibody. Partial responses occurred in three dose-escalation patients: two with cutaneous melanoma and one with hepatocellular carcinoma. Intravenous ivuxolimab was administered to patients every 2 weeks at six dose levels: 0.01, 0.1, 0.3, 1.5, 3 and 10 mg/kg. The paper reports the monotherapy dose-escalation portion (N of about 54 patients) of the phase I ivuxolimab trial. Prior anti-PD-1, anti-PD-L1 or anti-CTLA-4 therapy was permitted, and 40% of dose-escalation patients had received checkpoint inhibitors. Of the approximately 53 patients in dose escalation, around 20 had hepatocellular carcinoma, about 15 had melanoma, 9 had renal cell carcinoma and 9 had head and neck cancer. In the dose-escalation cohort, 70% to 85% of patients were male, and the mean age was 60 years with a range of roughly 20 to 80. The purpose of peripheral TCRbeta sequencing was to test whether ivuxolimab changed TCR sequence diversity and led to clonal T-cell expansion. The study at large found these results: The antigen specificity of the peripheral T cells that underwent clonal expansion was not determined. Clonal expansion of both CD4+ and CD8+ blood T cells was observed from baseline to week 6 at doses 0.1 to 3.0 mg/kg. Low levels of normalized T-cell clonal expansion were also seen in some patients who did not respond. On average, CD8+ T cells showed more expanded clones than CD4+ T cells after ivuxolimab. In the 0.1-3.0 mg/kg groups, partial responders were among the patients with the lowest normalized peripheral clonal expansion, particularly in CD8+ T cells.

Source: CD4+ or CD8+ T cells sorted from blood, taken in a trial of the OX40 agonist ivuxolimab. The sequence links TRBV14 to TRBJ1-2; D gene: possibly TRBD1, on 5 matching bases. This TCR was recovered from an adult with an advanced solid tumor such as melanoma, head and neck, liver or kidney cancer. Read as DNA, the sequence is TGTGCCAGCAGCCGGGGCCTCTATGGCTACACCTTC. Translated, this gives CASSRGLYGYTF. The reference TRBV14 and TRBJ1-2 proteins fill in what lies around the CDR3, so the full variable domain reads EAGVTQFPSHSVIEKGQTVTLRCDPISGHDNLYWYRRVMGKEIKFLLHFVKESKQDESGMPNNRFLAERTGGTYSTLKVQPAELEDSGVYFCASSRGLYGYTFGSGTRLTVV.